The next 2 T cell receptor beta chains were all read from a single sample in a study of blood T cell repertoires in COVID-19 (dated by TCRdb to the early 2020s). The method was the immunoSEQ multiplex PCR assay. In TCRdb, the immuneACCESS table is reduced to in-frame sequences with V and J assigned. These tables do not hold every clone; where another copy was compared, an unresolved V gene accounts for under half, and the others remain unexplained. The table for this sample lists about 100,000 clones; about 91% of them were counted only once. The top ten clones comprise roughly 4.6% of the sample. The sample consisted of peripheral blood. All receptors derive from a human donor in a cohort sampled during active COVID-19.

The J gene is TRBJ2-3, the V gene TRBV30, with TRBD2 as a possible D gene (5 bases). The CDR3 has 17 amino acids. V lost 0 bases to trimming and J lost 1 base, with 17 bases between them. Germline CDR1 is GTSNPN and CDR2 is SVGIG (reference sequence). CDR3 DNA sequence: TGTGCCTGGAGTGTATCCCCAGGACTTGCCGGCACAGATACGCAGTATTTT. Protein product: CAWSVSPGLAGTDTQYF.

DNA for the CDR3: TGTGCCAGCAGCTTAAGAGTAGTGGGAGGTGGCGAGCAGTTCTTC. It specifies CASSLRVVGGGEQFF. The chain has TRBV7-2 and TRBJ2-1; possibly TRBD2 for D (6 bases). From germline, CDR1 is SGHTA and CDR2 FQGNSA. V was cut by 2 bases and J by 10 bases, with 18 bases left in between. The CDR3 is 15 amino acids.